The clone carrying this T cell receptor beta chain is categorized as medium-sized. The antigen is undetermined. Only in-frame clones appear in the TCRdb table, and some are missing; sequencing was by immunoSEQ multiplex PCR. The sample contains thousands of clones, roughly 34% of which appear only once. The sample originates from a study of Tregs in tolerant kidney transplant recipients. Study-wide results and caveats: Findings come from small patient numbers and require larger validation. Tregs expanded with activated donor B cells seemed most donor-specific. For some patients, primers changed over time, blocking nucleotide-level comparison.

The CDR3 contains 13 residues. In germline, CDR1 is MNHEY, CDR2 SMNVEV (reference sequence). V gave up 3 bases and J gave up 10 bases; unmatched junction bases: 8. After 5 to 7 days with irradiated graft donor PBMCs, CFSE-labeled recipient PBMCs were FACS-sorted. The TCR originated in a human patient who received a combined kidney and bone marrow transplant. The sample in question was CD8+ T cells from blood cultured with allogeneic cells, obtained before the transplant. The V and J genes are TRBV27 and TRBJ1-1; TRBD1 aligns across 7 bases. As DNA, the CDR3 is TGTGCCAGCAGTTTGGGCAGGGGGATTAGAGCTTTCTTT. Encoded protein: CASSLGRGIRAFF.